This passage covers 21 T cell receptor beta chains from one sample sequenced in a study of blood T cell repertoires in COVID-19. Data came from immunoSEQ multiplex PCR; TCRdb stores just in-frame clones and leaves some out. The sample lists 100,000 to 150,000 clones; around 85% were seen once. The sequenced sample consisted of peripheral blood. The source of these receptors is a woman aged 45-59 years with acute or convalescent COVID-19.

V is TRBV3-1 (or the pseudogene TRBV3-2) and J is TRBJ1-4, with D perhaps TRBD1 (5 bases). The CDR3 runs to 17 residues. With 0 bases removed from V and 0 bases from J, the gap between germline ends came to 11 bases. CDR1 and CDR2 from the germline V gene are LGHDT and YNNKEL (reference sequence). The CDR3 DNA sequence: TGTGCCAGCAGCCAAGACCCGATGACAGCAACTAATGAAAAACTGTTTTTT. It encodes CASSQDPMTATNEKLFF.

This clone was seen a handful of times. This sequence joins TRBV19 and TRBJ2-2; TRBD1 agrees at 7 bases. J gave up 7 bases and V 2 bases, and 4 bases lay outside the gene matches. Per germline, CDR1 LNHDA and CDR2 SQIVND (reference sequence). The CDR3 length is 14 residues. CDR3 nucleotides: TGTGCCAGTAGTATAAACAGGGGTGGCGGGGAGCTGTTTTTT. It yields the protein CASSINRGGGELFF.

The chain links TRBV29-1 to TRBJ2-5; 8 bases are shared with TRBD1. The CDR3 loop spans 15 amino acids. Per germline, CDR1 SQVTM and CDR2 ANQGSEA. V dropped 5 bases and J dropped 2; count of bases not matched to a gene: 10. For the CDR3, the DNA is TGCAGCGTTAACTCCGGGACAGGAATACAAGAGACCCAGTACTTC. This gives the protein CSVNSGTGIQETQYF.

The rearrangement links TRBV4-1 to TRBJ1-2, with a weak D call TRBD1 (5 bases). This CDR3 region has 16 residues. V was trimmed by 0 bases and J by 2 bases, leaving 13 bases between them. CDR1 is MGHRA, CDR2 YSYEKL, per germline. The CDR3 nucleotides read TGCGCCAGCAGCCAAGAAACAACGACAGTGAACTATGGCTACACCTTC. Its protein is CASSQETTTVNYGYTF.

The V call is TRBV5-1, the J call TRBJ2-1; D gene unclear. Germline V gene lookup returns CDR1 SGHRS and CDR2 YFSETQ. V shed 2 bases and J shed 0 bases, with 9 bases lying between them. The CDR3 is made up of 15 amino acids. CDR3 nucleotides: TGCGCCAGCAGCTTACAGCTTGGCTCCTACAATGAGCAGTTCTTC. Protein: CASSLQLGSYNEQFF. The full variable domain, in which reference TRBV5-1 and TRBJ2-1 provide the parts outside the CDR3, is KAGVTQTPRYLIKTRGQQVTLSCSPISGHRSVSWYQQTPGQGLQFLFEYFSETQRNKGNFPGRFSGRQFSNSRSEMNVSTLELGDSALYLCASSLQLGSYNEQFFGPGTRLTVL.

CDR3 coding DNA: TGTGCCAGCGAGGGACAGGGACTGAACACCGGGGAGCTGTTTTTT. This translates into CASEGQGLNTGELFF. V usage is TRBV25-1 and J usage is TRBJ2-2; 9 positions match TRBD1. Germline V gives CDR1 MGHDK, CDR2 SYGVNS. Germline trimming cut 8 bases from V and 1 base from J; bases unmatched to any gene: 5. This CDR3 region has 15 residues.

The V call is TRBV6-6, the J call TRBJ1-3; 8 nucleotides line up with TRBD1. V was clipped by 6 bases and J by 2 bases; unmatched bases: 6. The length of the CDR3 is 15 residues. Germline CDR1 reads MNHNY; CDR2 reads SVGAGI (reference sequence). In DNA form, the CDR3 reads TGTGCCAGCAGGACTCAGGGGGCAGCTGGAAACACCATATATTTT. This codes for CASRTQGAAGNTIYF.

The chain uses TRBV10-3 and TRBJ2-5; 8 bases align to TRBD1. With 8 bases clipped from V and 5 bases from J, the junction kept 4 bases outside the gene matches. The CDR3 contains 12 residues. Germline CDR1 reads ENHRY; CDR2 reads SYGVKD. Here the CDR3 DNA reads TGTGCCATCGGGACAGGCGATGAGACCCAGTACTTC. Residues: CAIGTGDETQYF.

This clone was counted a few times. The V and J genes are TRBV28 and TRBJ2-1; 14 positions agree with TRBD2. This CDR3 has 16 residues. Trimming took 3 bases from V and 9 from J; bases not matched to a gene: 7. The germline V gene encodes CDR1 MDHEN and CDR2 SYDVKM. The CDR3 protein is CASSFGGLAGGGEQFF. DNA of the CDR3: TGTGCCAGCAGTTTCGGAGGACTAGCGGGGGGAGGTGAGCAGTTCTTC.

The J gene is TRBJ2-3, the V gene TRBV9; TRBD2 aligns across 8 bases. This CDR3 has 14 amino acids. Germline CDR1 is SGDLS and CDR2 is YYNGEE. V shed 4 bases, J shed 5 bases, and the junction held 6 bases outside the gene matches. CDR3 loop: CASSPLGGVDTQYF. The CDR3 coding sequence is TGTGCCAGCAGCCCCCTCGGGGGGGTAGATACGCAGTATTTT.

This clone came up once. The J gene is TRBJ1-6, the V gene TRBV6-4, with a tentative D call TRBD1 (6 bases). The germline gives CDR1 MRHNA, CDR2 SNTAGT. The V and J ends lost 4 bases and 11 bases respectively, with 18 bases between them. CDR3 size: 15 residues. As DNA, the CDR3 is TGTGCCAGCAGTGCCTATGTCCAGGGGTGCCCACCCCTCCACTTT. Translated, it gives CASSAYVQGCPPLHF.

The rearrangement joins TRBV19 to TRBJ2-3; D possibly corresponds to TRBD2 (5 bases). This CDR3 spans 14 amino acids. Germline CDR1 LNHDA, CDR2 SQIVND (reference sequence). Trimming removed 6 bases from V and 2 bases from J, with 12 bases in between. This CDR3 is CASSRPGFTDTQYF. Written as DNA, the CDR3 is TGTGCCAGTAGCCGCCCGGGGTTCACAGATACGCAGTATTTT.

The V call is TRBV18, the J call TRBJ2-7; 9 bases agree with TRBD1. This CDR3 contains 15 residues. V was clipped by 4 bases and J by 6 bases; unmatched bases: 10. CDR1 and CDR2 (germline): KGHSH, LQKENI. The CDR3 is CASSQRDRAPFEQYF. The CDR3 DNA is TGTGCCAGCTCACAACGGGACAGGGCTCCGTTCGAGCAGTACTTC.

This chain uses TRBV18 with TRBJ2-7; 11 positions match TRBD1. Germline V gene data show CDR1 as KGHSH and CDR2 as LQKENI. The junction had 6 bases not matched to a gene; V was cut back by 3 bases and J by 5 bases. The CDR3 is 15 amino acids. The CDR3 region is CASSPPGQGVHEQYF. The CDR3 region has the DNA TGTGCCAGCTCACCCCCGGGACAGGGGGTCCACGAGCAGTACTTC.

This chain joins TRBV24-1 and TRBJ2-3, with 8 nucleotides matching TRBD1. The CDR3 is 17 amino acids. Germline V gene lookup returns CDR1 KGHDR and CDR2 SFDVKD. After removal of 4 bases from V and 0 bases from J, the junction contained 8 bases not matched to a gene. CDR3 DNA: TGTGCCACCAGTGACCCTGACAGGGGCTATAGCACAGATACGCAGTATTTT. This translates into CATSDPDRGYSTDTQYF.

The gene calls are TRBV29-1 and TRBJ2-3, with D possibly being TRBD2 (6 bases). This CDR3 is built from 16 residues. Looked up from germline, CDR1 is SQVTM and CDR2 is ANQGSEA. The V end lost 3 bases, the J end lost 6 bases, and 22 bases lay between the germline ends. The CDR3 bases are TGCAGCGTTGACCGGGAACGGTGGAGGGGAGGCGATACGCAGTATTTT. This sequence encodes CSVDRERWRGGDTQYF.

The J gene is TRBJ1-6, the V gene TRBV27, with 7 bases aligning to TRBD1. The V and J ends lost 3 bases and 5 bases, in that order; junction bases with no gene match: 4. This CDR3 contains 15 residues. Germline V lookup: CDR1 MNHEY, CDR2 SMNVEV (reference sequence). This chain's CDR3 is CASSFGTANNSPLHF. CDR3 bases: TGTGCCAGCAGTTTTGGGACAGCTAATAATTCACCCCTCCACTTT.

The chain has TRBV6-1 and TRBJ1-5; tentatively, D is TRBD1 (5 bases). Trimming pared 0 bases from V and 5 bases from J, leaving 17 bases between. Germline CDR1 reads MNHNS; CDR2 reads SASEGT. This CDR3 comprises 17 residues. CDR3 DNA sequence: TGTGCCAGCAGTGAAGCGCTTCGGCAGCGGGACGATCAGCCCCAGCATTTT. It specifies CASSEALRQRDDQPQHF.

The J gene is TRBJ1-1, the V gene TRBV7-9; D is unresolved. Trimming shortened V by 0 bases and J by 4 bases, and 6 bases separated the two germline ends. The germline CDR1 and CDR2 sequences are SEHNR and FQNEAQ (reference sequence). The CDR3 sequence is 13 residues long. CDR3 amino acids: CASSLAASTEAFF. CDR3 in DNA: TGTGCCAGCAGCTTAGCTGCGAGCACTGAAGCTTTCTTT.

This clone was recorded once. V and J are TRBV18 and TRBJ2-2; 8 nucleotides agree with TRBD1. The J segment lost 3 bases and the V segment lost 6 bases, leaving 6 bases of the junction unmatched. CDR1 and CDR2 (germline): KGHSH, LQKENI. The CDR3 totals 15 residues. This chain's CDR3 is CASSSQGADTGELFF. In nucleotides, the CDR3 is TGTGCCAGCTCGTCTCAGGGGGCAGACACCGGGGAGCTGTTTTTT.

This clone was detected a few times. This chain uses TRBV19 with TRBJ1-1, with 8 bases fitting TRBD1. V was pared by 11 bases and J by 2 bases, with 7 bases of the junction left unmatched. This CDR3 has 13 residues. Germline values: CDR1 LNHDA, CDR2 SQIVND (reference sequence). DNA of the CDR3: TGTGCCGGCCGAGGACAGGGAAACACTGAAGCTTTCTTT. Its translation: CAGRGQGNTEAFF. Using reference TRBV19 and TRBJ1-1 for the parts outside the CDR3, the full variable domain is DGGITQSPKYLFRKEGQNVTLSCEQNLNHDAMYWYRQDPGQGLRLIYYSQIVNDFQKGDIAEGYSVSREKKESFPLTVTSAQKNPTAFYLCAGRGQGNTEAFFGQGTRLTVV.